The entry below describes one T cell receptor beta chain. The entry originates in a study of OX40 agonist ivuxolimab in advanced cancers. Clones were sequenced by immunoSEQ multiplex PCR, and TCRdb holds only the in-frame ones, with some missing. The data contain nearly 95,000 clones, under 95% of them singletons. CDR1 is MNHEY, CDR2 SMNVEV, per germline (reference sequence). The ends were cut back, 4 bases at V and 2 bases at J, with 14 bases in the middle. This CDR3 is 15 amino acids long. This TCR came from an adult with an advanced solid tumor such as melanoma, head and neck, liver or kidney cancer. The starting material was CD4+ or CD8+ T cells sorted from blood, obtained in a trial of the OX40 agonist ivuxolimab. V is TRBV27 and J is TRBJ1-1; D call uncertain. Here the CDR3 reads CASSWTAGVNTEAFF. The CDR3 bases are TGTGCCAGCAGTTGGACGGCCGGCGTAAACACTGAAGCTTTCTTT.